This T cell receptor (beta chain) emerged from a study of T cell changes during pregnancy in multiple sclerosis. Measured with immunoSEQ multiplex PCR; TCRdb has only the in-frame clones, and not every one. Among 85,000 to 100,000 clones, over 80% were seen once, and the ten largest hold more than 2%. Germline V gene data show CDR1 as SGHNT and CDR2 as YENEEA. The ends were cut back, 5 bases at V and 6 bases at J, with 10 bases in the middle. The CDR3 contains 12 residues. The chain uses TRBV11-3 and TRBJ1-1; TRBD1 is a possible D gene (6 bases). The TCR sequence derives from a female donor with multiple sclerosis, enrolled in a pregnancy study. The material was peripheral blood, obtained after pregnancy. Here the CDR3 reads CASSQGQSEAFF. CDR3 nucleotide sequence: TGTGCCAGCAGCCAAGGACAGTCTGAAGCTTTCTTT.